The next 6 T cell receptor beta chains were all read from a single sample in a study of T cells expressing NK-cell markers. TCRdb re-called the 5' RACE reads; one entry per CDR3 protein, DNA not given. The sample has roughly 120,000 distinct CDR3 sequences, and its top ten clones hold around 20%. The sample was blood T cells: a sorted CD56 or NKG2C T cell subset, CD4+ or CD8+ T cells, or bulk PBMC T cells (not recorded which). Receptor source: a woman aged 18-70 years in good health.

V and J are TRBV24-1 and TRBJ2-2. Per the germline V gene, CDR1 is KGHDR and CDR2 is SFDVKD. CDR3 length: 16 amino acids. Here the CDR3 reads CATSDPRNGRPGELFF.

The genes are TRBV7-9 and TRBJ2-1; TCRdb gives TRBD1 as the D gene, but with no DNA this cannot be confirmed. This CDR3 has 16 amino acids. Germline assignment: CDR1 SEHNR and CDR2 FQNEAQ (reference sequence). The CDR3: CASSLLRGGANNEQFF.

The CDR3 protein is CASKGGASGDNEQFF. The V and J genes are TRBV9 and TRBJ2-1; TCRdb proposes TRBD2, but this gene call is untestable without DNA. Germline-derived CDR1 and CDR2 are SGDLS and YYNGEE. The CDR3 extends over 15 amino acids.

This chain connects TRBV5-8 to TRBJ2-2. Germline assignment: CDR1 SGHTS and CDR2 YDEGEE. This CDR3 comprises 14 residues. The CDR3 loop reads CASSSDTNTGELFF. The entire variable domain, with the rest obtained from reference TRBV5-8 and TRBJ2-2, is as follows: EAGVTQSPTHLIKTRGQQATLRCSPISGHTSVYWYQQALGLGLQFLLWYDEGEERNRGNFPPRFSGRQFPNYSSELNVNALELEDSALYLCASSSDTNTGELFFGEGSRLTVL.

This chain joins TRBV4-3 and TRBJ1-1. Germline-derived CDR1 and CDR2 are LGHNA and YSLEER. This CDR3 spans 14 amino acids. Here the CDR3 reads CASSWRLGNTEAFF.

This chain joins TRBV21-1 and TRBJ2-2; checking the TCRdb D call of TRBD2 is not possible without DNA. TRBV21-1 is a pseudogene segment. The CDR3 totals 21 residues. The CDR3 sequence is CASSKALCPPASTPNTGELFF.